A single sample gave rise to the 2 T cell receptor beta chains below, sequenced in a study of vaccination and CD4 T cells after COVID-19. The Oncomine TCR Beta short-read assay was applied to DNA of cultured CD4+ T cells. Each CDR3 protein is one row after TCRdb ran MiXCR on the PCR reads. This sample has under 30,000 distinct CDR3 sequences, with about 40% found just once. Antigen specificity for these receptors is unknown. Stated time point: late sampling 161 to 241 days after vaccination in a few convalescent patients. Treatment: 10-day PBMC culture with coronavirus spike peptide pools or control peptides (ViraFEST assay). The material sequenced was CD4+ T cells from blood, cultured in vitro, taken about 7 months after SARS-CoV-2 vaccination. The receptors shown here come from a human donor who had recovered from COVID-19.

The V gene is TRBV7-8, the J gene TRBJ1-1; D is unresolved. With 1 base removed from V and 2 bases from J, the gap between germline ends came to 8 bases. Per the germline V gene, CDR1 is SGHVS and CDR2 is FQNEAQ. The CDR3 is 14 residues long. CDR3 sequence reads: CASSLVSGNTEAFF. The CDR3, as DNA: TGTGCCAGCAGCTTAGTTTCGGGAAACACTGAAGCTTTCTTT.

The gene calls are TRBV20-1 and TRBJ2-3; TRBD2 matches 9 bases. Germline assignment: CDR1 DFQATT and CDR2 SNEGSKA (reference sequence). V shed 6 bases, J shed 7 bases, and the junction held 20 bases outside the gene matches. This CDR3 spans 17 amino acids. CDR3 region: CSATPAEGISGRNTQYF. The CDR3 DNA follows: TGCAGTGCCACACCGGCAGAGGGGATTAGCGGGAGAAATACGCAGTATTTT.